Listed below are T cell receptor beta chains from one sample, sequenced in a study of cytomegalovirus exposure and HLA in healthy donors. Sequenced by immunoSEQ multiplex PCR; TCRdb stores in-frame clones only, minus some. The sample holds around 150,000 clones, roughly three quarters seen once. The sequenced sample was PBMCs. The receptors were gathered from a woman in her thirties or forties in good health and CMV-seronegative. Each CDR3 is given with its conserved first and last residue. The D gene is left open where the match is weak. Size is omitted from some rows. Given values are once, few, many or a class for expanded clones.

TRBD2 | 14 | TRBJ2-7 | - | TRBV18 | TGTGCCAGCTCACCGAGCGGGATCTCCTACGAGCAGTACTTC | CASSPSGISYEQYF
- | 15 | TRBJ2-1 | - | TRBV7-3 | TGTGCCAGCAGCACGGACGGACAAGCCTACAATGAGCAGTTCTTC | CASSTDGQAYNEQFF
- | 15 | TRBJ1-4 | - | TRBV12-2 | TGTGCAAGTCGCTTAGTTCCGGGACAGAATGAAAAACTGTTTTTT | CASRLVPGQNEKLFF
- | 14 | TRBJ1-5 | - | TRBV27 | TGTGCCAGCAGCCGACGGGTCGGGGATCAGCCCCAGCATTTT | CASSRRVGDQPQHF
- | 14 | TRBJ2-7 | few | TRBV2 | TGTGCCAGCAGTGAAAGTGGGAGTGGATACGAGCAGTACTTC | CASSESGSGYEQYF
- | 13 | TRBJ1-5 | - | TRBV2 | TGTGCCAGCAGTGAACACAGAAATCAGCCCCAGCATTTT | CASSEHRNQPQHF
TRBD1 | 18 | TRBJ1-6 | - | TRBV11-3 | TGTGCCAGCAGCTTAGCGACAGGGGGCAACTCCTATAATTCACCCCTCCACTTT | CASSLATGGNSYNSPLHF
- | 13 | TRBJ2-1 | - | TRBV7-9 | TGTGCCAGCAGTCCCCGCGTGCGGGGAGAGCAGTTCTTC | CASSPRVRGEQFF
- | 15 | TRBJ1-1 | - | TRBV7-8 | TGTGCCAGCAGCTTAAGTGGTCGGGGGGGGACTGAAGCTTTCTTT | CASSLSGRGGTEAFF
TRBD1 | 13 | TRBJ2-7 | - | TRBV19 | TGTGCCACCCGGGACAGGACCGCCTACGAGCAGTACTTC | CATRDRTAYEQYF
- | 14 | TRBJ2-7 | few | TRBV19 | TGTGCCAGTAGCGGACTCTCCTTCTCCTACGAGCAGTACTTC | CASSGLSFSYEQYF